The rows below give T cell receptor beta chains drawn from one sample of a study of cytomegalovirus exposure and HLA in healthy donors. Profiling relied on immunoSEQ multiplex PCR, and the TCRdb table lists in-frame clones only, not all of them. The specimen's table records about 200,000 clones. Sequencing was carried out using PBMCs. Every receptor here comes from a girl aged 2-10 years in good health and CMV-seropositive. Both conserved end residues are part of each CDR3. Fields, in order: J gene, D gene, V gene, CDR3 protein, CDR3 DNA. A D gene is named only where the DNA matches it firmly.

J: TRBJ2-7; D: TRBD2; V: TRBV28; CDR3: CASSPPAGRPYF; DNA: TGTGCCAGCAGTCCTCCAGCCGGGAGGCCGTACTTC
J: TRBJ2-7; D: TRBD2; V: TRBV2; CDR3: CASSPGLAEHSYEQYF; DNA: TGTGCCAGCAGTCCTGGACTAGCGGAGCACTCCTACGAGCAGTACTTC
J: TRBJ2-1; D: .; V: TRBV21-1; CDR3: CASGQSRGGASGINEQFF; DNA: TGTGCCAGCGGGCAGTCCCGGGGGGGAGCTAGCGGAATCAATGAGCAGTTCTTC
J: TRBJ1-1; D: .; V: TRBV7-2; CDR3: CASSPQGRGTEAFF; DNA: TGTGCCAGCAGCCCGCAGGGGAGGGGAACTGAAGCTTTCTTT
J: TRBJ1-1; D: .; V: TRBV18; CDR3: CASYAADSVNTEAFF; DNA: TGTGCCAGCTACGCGGCAGACTCGGTGAACACTGAAGCTTTCTTT
J: TRBJ1-3; D: .; V: TRBV5-4; CDR3: CASSLDRNTIYF; DNA: TGTGCCAGCAGCTTGGACAGAAACACCATATATTTT
J: TRBJ1-1; D: TRBD1; V: TRBV28; CDR3: CASSPVQGKAFF; DNA: TGTGCCAGCAGCCCAGTACAGGGGAAAGCTTTCTTT
J: TRBJ2-2; D: .; V: TRBV19; CDR3: CASARGYGGELFF; DNA: TGTGCCAGTGCCCGAGGGTACGGCGGGGAGCTGTTTTTT
J: TRBJ1-2; D: TRBD1; V: TRBV2; CDR3: CASSRGQASDYTF; DNA: TGTGCCAGCAGTAGGGGACAGGCTAGCGACTACACCTTC
J: TRBJ2-6; D: TRBD2; V: TRBV7-9; CDR3: CASTRLAGDAGANVLTF; DNA: TGTGCCAGCACCCGACTAGCGGGAGATGCTGGGGCCAACGTCCTGACTTTC
J: TRBJ2-5; D: .; V: TRBV2; CDR3: CASGRGQGARETQYF; DNA: TGTGCCAGCGGGAGGGGGCAGGGGGCTCGTGAGACCCAGTACTTC
J: TRBJ1-1; D: TRBD1; V: TRBV11-3; CDR3: CASSLTGGNTEAFF; DNA: TGTGCCAGCAGCTTAACAGGGGGGAACACTGAAGCTTTCTTT
J: TRBJ2-5; D: .; V: TRBV5-4; CDR3: CASSLEVEGVVQETQYF; DNA: TGTGCCAGCAGCCTGGAGGTTGAAGGGGTAGTCCAAGAGACCCAGTACTTC
J: TRBJ2-7; D: TRBD1; V: TRBV11-2; CDR3: CASSSGQEGEQYF; DNA: TGTGCCAGCAGCTCGGGACAGGAAGGCGAGCAGTACTTC
J: TRBJ2-5; D: TRBD2; V: TRBV18; CDR3: CASSPGGVVETQYF; DNA: TGTGCCAGCTCACCGGGAGGGGTCGTAGAGACCCAGTACTTC
J: TRBJ2-5; D: TRBD2; V: TRBV28; CDR3: CASSLSVGTSGSWGTQYF; DNA: TGTGCCAGCAGTTTGAGTGTGGGGACTAGCGGGAGTTGGGGGACCCAGTACTTC
J: TRBJ2-1; D: TRBD2; V: TRBV15; CDR3: CATSRGRGTSVNEQFF; DNA: TGTGCCACCAGCAGAGGGAGGGGGACTAGCGTCAATGAGCAGTTCTTC
J: TRBJ2-1; D: TRBD1; V: TRBV28; CDR3: CASRRDRVEQFF; DNA: TGTGCCAGCAGGAGAGACAGGGTTGAGCAGTTCTTC
J: TRBJ2-7; D: TRBD1; V: TRBV11-2; CDR3: CASSLVAGQGWEQYF; DNA: TGTGCCAGCAGCTTAGTTGCAGGACAGGGATGGGAGCAGTACTTC
J: TRBJ1-1; D: .; V: TRBV28; CDR3: CASSLPPGFRYTEAFF; DNA: TGTGCCAGCAGTTTACCACCAGGGTTCAGGTACACTGAAGCTTTCTTT
J: TRBJ2-2; D: .; V: TRBV4-2; CDR3: CASSQGVGEIGTGELFF; DNA: TGTGCCAGCAGCCAAGGGGTCGGGGAAATAGGGACCGGGGAGCTGTTTTTT
J: TRBJ2-7; D: .; V: TRBV19; CDR3: CASSIGADQGYEQYF; DNA: TGTGCCAGTAGTATAGGTGCGGATCAGGGGTACGAGCAGTACTTC